A single sample gave rise to the 23 T cell receptor beta chains below, sequenced in a study of T cells in Graves' hyperthyroidism and ophthalmopathy. Amplification yielded TCR beta CDR3 regions, with RNA transcripts as the source. A first-round RT-PCR of the TCR CDR3 used the HTBI primer set. TCRdb reprocessed the multiplex PCR reads with MiXCR, giving one entry per CDR3 protein. The sample lists about 380,000 distinct CDR3 sequences, approximately 18% occurring once. Sequences were obtained from blood. These receptors were taken from a man aged 18 to 29 with Graves' ophthalmopathy.

This clonotype was seen many times. The chain joins TRBV13 to TRBJ2-7; 8 bases are shared with TRBD1. The germline V gene has CDR1 PRHDT and CDR2 FYEKMQ (reference sequence). V dropped 5 bases and J dropped 4; count of bases not matched to a gene: 4. The CDR3 sequence is 13 residues long. CDR3 protein: CASSRGQDYEQYF. CDR3 bases: TGTGCCAGCAGCAGGGGACAGGATTACGAGCAGTACTTC.

Many counts were recorded for this clonotype. The chain recombines TRBV7-6 with TRBJ2-7, with D possibly called TRBD1 or TRBD2 (6 bases each). The V end was cut by 5 bases, the J end by 6 bases, with 20 bases between. The V gene's germline CDR1 is SGHVS and CDR2 FNYEAQ. The CDR3 totals 15 residues. This CDR3 reads CASSLNVGGPSEQYF. CDR3 DNA: TGTGCCAGCAGCCTCAACGTTGGGGGGCCTTCCGAGCAGTACTTC.

This clonotype was observed once. The rearrangement joins TRBV12-3 or TRBV12-4 to TRBJ1-1; TRBD1 aligns across 11 bases. This CDR3 comprises 14 residues. After removal of 8 bases from V and 4 bases from J, the junction contained 6 bases not matched to a gene. CDR3 sequence (DNA): TGTGCCAGCCGTGGTGGGACAGGGGGCACTGAAGCTTTCTTT. This gives the protein CASRGGTGGTEAFF.

This rearrangement joins TRBV25-1 to TRBJ2-5; D is perhaps TRBD1 or TRBD2 (5 bases each). The V and J ends lost 7 bases and 6 bases respectively, with 15 bases between them. Per germline, CDR1 MGHDK and CDR2 SYGVNS. This CDR3 contains 13 residues. DNA for the CDR3: TGTGCCAGCACGGGGACGCTCCAGAAGACCCAGTACTTC. Its translation: CASTGTLQKTQYF.

This sequence joins TRBV29-1 and TRBJ2-7; 9 bases line up with TRBD1. The CDR3 sequence is 12 residues long. Germline CDR1 is SQVTM and CDR2 is ANQGSEA. V dropped 8 bases and J dropped 7; count of bases not matched to a gene: 9. CDR3 sequence (DNA): TGCAGCCCGGGACAGGGACCGTGGGAGCAGTACTTC. It is translated as CSPGQGPWEQYF.

This clonotype was observed a few times. J is TRBJ1-3 and V is TRBV18; a possible D gene is TRBD1 (5 bases). Germline CDR1 reads KGHSH; CDR2 reads LQKENI. The CDR3 loop spans 15 amino acids. Trimming shortened V by 5 bases and J by 0 bases, and 11 bases separated the two germline ends. CDR3: CASSAGLSSGNTIYF. CDR3 in DNA: TGTGCCAGCTCAGCGGGACTAAGCTCTGGAAACACCATATATTTT.

This clonotype was counted ten times or more. V is TRBV2 and J is TRBJ1-5, with D hard to call. This CDR3 is 13 amino acids long. Germline CDR1 reads SNHLY; CDR2 reads FYNNEI. The V end lost 4 bases, the J end lost 7 bases, and 11 bases lay between the germline ends. The CDR3 protein is CASSGGSRQPQHF. The CDR3 bases are TGTGCCAGCAGTGGGGGTTCAAGACAGCCCCAGCATTTT.

The rearrangement joins TRBV4-1 to TRBJ1-2, with 10 nucleotides matching TRBD1. The length of the CDR3 is 14 residues. Germline CDR1 and CDR2: MGHRA and YSYEKL. V lost 5 bases and J lost 7; bases outside the gene matches: 7. DNA of the CDR3: TGCGCCAGCAGCATCCCGGGACAGGGGTGTGGCTACACCTTC. This sequence encodes CASSIPGQGCGYTF.

This clonotype was detected only a few times. This rearrangement joins TRBV28 to TRBJ1-6, with D unclear. V was clipped by 6 bases and J by 11 bases, with 2 bases between them. CDR3 size: 9 residues. Germline CDR1 MDHEN, CDR2 SYDVKM. Written as DNA, the CDR3 is TGTGCCAGCAGCCCACCCCTCCACTTT. As protein: CASSPPLHF.

The V and J genes are TRBV6-1 and TRBJ2-1; D is perhaps TRBD1 (6 bases). The CDR3 length is 15 residues. CDR1 is MNHNS, CDR2 SASEGT, per germline. The V end was cut by 2 bases, the J end by 5 bases, with 13 bases between. The chain's CDR3 is CASSELAGTNNEQFF. For the CDR3, the DNA is TGTGCCAGCAGTGAACTTGCCGGGACAAACAATGAGCAGTTCTTC.

The chain links TRBV20-1 to TRBJ2-7, with 7 bases lining up with TRBD1. Per the germline V gene, CDR1 is DFQATT and CDR2 is SNEGSKA (reference sequence). The CDR3 runs to 13 residues. V shed 7 bases, J shed 2 bases, and the junction held 8 bases outside the gene matches. CDR3 DNA: TGCAGTGGGACGACAGGGACCGCCTACGAGCAGTACTTC. The encoded protein is CSGTTGTAYEQYF.

This clonotype was found many times. This chain uses TRBV7-9 with TRBJ2-1; 11 bases map to TRBD2. Germline V CDR1 and CDR2: SEHNR, FQNEAQ (reference sequence). The trim removed 5 bases at V and 1 base at J, leaving 7 bases unmatched. The CDR3 sequence is 17 residues long. CDR3 nucleotide sequence: TGTGCCAGCAGCATAGTCGGACTAGCGGGTTCCTACAATGAGCAGTTCTTC. This translates into CASSIVGLAGSYNEQFF.

The sample holds a few counts of this clonotype. The rearrangement uses TRBV10-3 and TRBJ1-5; D possibly corresponds to TRBD1 (6 bases). Germline V lookup: CDR1 ENHRY, CDR2 SYGVKD. This CDR3 region has 13 residues. V was pared by 5 bases and J by 6 bases, with 11 bases between. The CDR3 region is CAISNRVAQPQHF. Written as DNA, the CDR3 is TGTGCCATCAGTAACAGGGTGGCTCAGCCCCAGCATTTT.

There are a few counts of this clonotype. CDR3 in amino acids: CASSPASVSQSSGEQYF. CDR3 DNA sequence: TGTGCCAGCAGCCCCGCCTCAGTTTCGCAGTCCTCTGGGGAGCAGTACTTC. The V call is TRBV4-2, the J call TRBJ2-7; D remains unclear. Germline V gene data show CDR1 as LGHNA and CDR2 as YNFKEQ. The CDR3 length is 17 residues. V was clipped by 4 bases and J by 7 bases, with 26 bases between them.

This clonotype was seen repeatedly, ten times or more. The chain uses TRBV5-6 and TRBJ1-1; D is undetermined. V lost 1 base and J lost 7, with 8 bases in between. The CDR3 consists of 12 residues. Per germline, CDR1 SGHDT and CDR2 YYEEEE. The chain's CDR3 is CASSLRYSEAFF. The CDR3 nucleotides read TGTGCCAGCAGCTTGCGGTACAGTGAAGCTTTCTTT.

This clonotype was picked up a small number of times. The J gene is TRBJ2-1, the V gene TRBV10-3; TRBD2 might be the D (6 bases). Trimming shortened V by 7 bases and J by 7 bases, and 23 bases separated the two germline ends. CDR1 is ENHRY and CDR2 is SYGVKD in the germline V gene. This CDR3 is 16 amino acids long. The CDR3 sequence is CAITLAPSQAGNEQFF. The DNA for the CDR3 is TGTGCCATCACCTTGGCCCCCTCCCAGGCGGGGAATGAGCAGTTCTTC.

This clonotype came up a few times. J is TRBJ2-3 and V is TRBV10-3; D may be TRBD1 (6 bases). Trimming shortened V by 5 bases and J by 0 bases, and 15 bases separated the two germline ends. CDR1 is ENHRY and CDR2 is SYGVKD in the germline V gene. The CDR3 has 16 residues. DNA of the CDR3: TGTGCCATCAGTTCCATGTGGGGGCCTAGCACAGATACGCAGTATTTT. The encoded protein is CAISSMWGPSTDTQYF.

This rearrangement joins TRBV7-8 to TRBJ2-1; the match to TRBD2 covers 9 bases. V trimming: 1 base; J trimming: 4 bases; junction bases outside the gene matches: 5. Per germline, CDR1 SGHVS and CDR2 FQNEAQ. The CDR3 is 16 residues long. Written as DNA, the CDR3 is TGTGCCAGCAGCTTAGGTAGCGGGAGTAAGTACAATGAGCAGTTCTTC. Its protein product is CASSLGSGSKYNEQFF.

This clonotype was seen many times. The J gene is TRBJ2-3, the V gene TRBV28; D gene unclear. Trimming removed 8 bases at V and 0 bases at J, with 9 bases between. This CDR3 comprises 13 residues. Germline loops: CDR1 MDHEN, CDR2 SYDVKM. CDR3 bases: TGTGCCAGCCAGGACGGCAGCACAGATACGCAGTATTTT. Translation: CASQDGSTDTQYF.

This clonotype was counted between two and nine times. One junction end disagrees with the germline gene, perhaps due to a read error. This chain joins TRBV18 and TRBJ1-2; no definite D call. Germline CDR1 reads KGHSH; CDR2 reads LQKENI. This CDR3 has 13 residues. Here the CDR3 DNA reads TGCGCCAGCAGTGAGAGGGCTAACTATGGCTACACCTTC. It is translated as CASSERANYGYTF.

The genes are TRBV6-1 and TRBJ2-7; D possibly corresponds to TRBD1 (6 bases). The CDR3 runs to 15 residues. The germline V gene encodes CDR1 MNHNS and CDR2 SASEGT. V lost 3 bases to trimming and J lost 2 bases, with 14 bases between them. The CDR3 sequence: CASSDVTGGPYEQYF. The CDR3 DNA is TGTGCCAGCAGTGACGTGACAGGAGGTCCCTACGAGCAGTACTTC.

The table lists this clonotype with many counts. V is TRBV18 and J is TRBJ1-2; the D is unclear. V lost 0 bases, J lost 4 bases, and 9 bases lay in between. The CDR3 is 14 residues long. CDR1 is KGHSH, CDR2 LQKENI, per germline. CDR3: CASSPPIQTYGYTF. CDR3 coding DNA: TGTGCCAGCTCACCACCGATTCAGACCTATGGCTACACCTTC. Variable domain in full (rest from reference TRBV18 and TRBJ1-2): NAGVMQNPRHLVRRRGQEARLRCSPMKGHSHVYWYRQLPEEGLKFMVYLQKENIIDESGMPKERFSAEFPKEGPSILRIQQVVRGDSAAYFCASSPPIQTYGYTFGSGTRLTVV.

This clonotype showed up just once. Being one base from a much bigger clone, this may be a read error. The J gene is TRBJ2-5, the V gene TRBV24-1, with D perhaps given as TRBD1 or TRBD2 (5 bases each). CDR1 and CDR2 from the germline V gene are KGHDR and SFDVKD. V was pared by 0 bases and J by 2 bases, with 9 bases between. This CDR3 has 15 amino acids. CDR3 nucleotide sequence: TGTGCCACCAGTGATTTGTGGGGGAAACAAGAGACCCAGTACTTC. It translates to CATSDLWGKQETQYF.